The 15 T cell receptor beta chains listed next were all sequenced from one sample in a study of CD8+ T cells in alopecia areata. The authors extracted RNA and reverse transcribed it into cDNA as the sequencing template. Some clones are missing from TCRdb's copy, which holds only in-frame ones; the method was immunoSEQ multiplex PCR. The data contain 160,000 or so clones, 50% to 65% of them seen just once; the ten biggest clones take up roughly a fifth. Here the sequenced sample was CD8+ T cells sorted from blood, taken at week 0. Receptors originate from a human donor with alopecia areata.

V gene TRBV13 combines with J gene TRBJ2-1; D unclear. This CDR3 comprises 13 residues. Germline loops: CDR1 PRHDT, CDR2 FYEKMQ (reference sequence). The germline V and J ends were trimmed by 0 bases and 5 bases, with 5 bases remaining between them. The CDR3 is CASSLGQHNEQFF. The CDR3, as DNA: TGTGCCAGCAGCTTAGGACAGCACAATGAGCAGTTCTTC.

This clone has just a few counts. V is TRBV4-3 and J is TRBJ2-3; 7 bases line up with TRBD1. J gave up 4 bases and V 2 bases, and 6 bases lay outside the gene matches. The CDR3 runs to 15 residues. In germline, CDR1 is LGHNA, CDR2 YSLEER. CDR3 in DNA: TGCGCCAGCAGCCAACTAACAGGGGTTGCAGATACGCAGTATTTT. Protein sequence: CASSQLTGVADTQYF.

The V call is TRBV29-1, the J call TRBJ1-2, with 7 bases aligning to TRBD1. Germline CDR1 reads SQVTM; CDR2 reads ANQGSEA. This CDR3 spans 13 amino acids. Trimming took 1 base from V and 8 from J; bases not matched to a gene: 7. The CDR3 nucleotides are TGCAGCGTTGAAGGGGTAGGGGGCGAAGGCTACACCTTC. Its protein product is CSVEGVGGEGYTF.

The J gene is TRBJ2-7, the V gene TRBV30; 8 bases map to TRBD1. The germline V gene has CDR1 GTSNPN and CDR2 SVGIG (reference sequence). The V segment lost 4 bases and the J segment 4 bases; nucleotides outside the gene matches: 9. The CDR3 extends over 14 amino acids. The CDR3 DNA reads TGTGCCTGGAAAAACAGGGGGAACCTTTACGAGCAGTACTTC. Translating it yields CAWKNRGNLYEQYF.

A few counts support this clone. V gene TRBV2 combines with J gene TRBJ2-5, with 7 bases lining up with TRBD1. V lost 2 bases to trimming and J lost 1 base; unmatched junction nucleotides: 4. Germline V CDR1 and CDR2: SNHLY, FYNNEI. The CDR3 has 15 residues. Here the CDR3 reads CASSERDSSQETQYF. The DNA for the CDR3 is TGTGCCAGCAGTGAAAGGGACAGCTCCCAAGAGACCCAGTACTTC.

This sequence joins TRBV2 and TRBJ2-2; D gene uncertain. The CDR3 sequence is 11 residues long. The germline gives CDR1 SNHLY, CDR2 FYNNEI. Trimming shortened V by 3 bases and J by 9 bases, and 5 bases separated the two germline ends. The CDR3 protein is CASSDGRELFF. The CDR3 nucleotides read TGTGCCAGCAGTGACGGGCGGGAGCTGTTTTTT.

In its sample, this clone was seen a few times. The V and J genes are TRBV9 and TRBJ1-2; possibly TRBD1 for D (5 bases). The V and J ends lost 0 bases and 3 bases respectively, with 12 bases between them. The CDR3 runs 15 residues. From germline, CDR1 is SGDLS and CDR2 YYNGEE. The chain's CDR3 is CASSVGQGDHYGYTF. The CDR3 DNA reads TGTGCCAGCAGCGTAGGTCAAGGGGATCACTATGGCTACACCTTC. The full variable domain, in which reference TRBV9 and TRBJ1-2 provide the parts outside the CDR3, is DSGVTQTPKHLITATGQRVTLRCSPRSGDLSVYWYQQSLDQGLQFLIQYYNGEERAKGNILERFSAQQFPDLHSELNLSSLELGDSALYFCASSVGQGDHYGYTFGSGTRLTVV.

J is TRBJ1-5 and V is TRBV15; D gene uncertain. The CDR3 covers 15 residues. The germline gives CDR1 LNHNV, CDR2 YYDKDF (reference sequence). The V and J ends lost 0 bases and 6 bases respectively, with 12 bases between them. CDR3 DNA: TGTGCCACCAGCAGAGATGATAGCCCGGGTCAGCCCCAGCATTTT. Protein sequence: CATSRDDSPGQPQHF. The complete variable domain, with remaining parts taken from reference TRBV15 and TRBJ1-5, reads DAMVIQNPRYQVTQFGKPVTLSCSQTLNHNVMYWYQQKSSQAPKLLFHYYDKDFNNEADTPDNFQSRRPNTSFCFLDIRSPGLGDTAMYLCATSRDDSPGQPQHFGDGTRLSIL.

The table lists this clone with a few counts. J is TRBJ2-7 and V is TRBV4-3; 8 bases are shared with TRBD1. The germline gives CDR1 LGHNA, CDR2 YSLEER. V gave up 0 bases and J gave up 2 bases; unmatched junction bases: 6. CDR3 length equals 16 residues. The CDR3 coding sequence is TGCGCCAGCAGCCAAGATCGGCAGGGGGCCGCCTACGAGCAGTACTTC. Translating gives CASSQDRQGAAYEQYF.

The genes are TRBV29-1 and TRBJ1-2, with a weak D call TRBD1 (5 bases). The V gene lost 6 bases and the J gene lost 3 bases, with 14 bases spanning the gap. The CDR3 is 13 residues long. CDR1 and CDR2 from the germline V gene are SQVTM and ANQGSEA. The DNA of the CDR3 is TGCAGCGTCTCGGGGGGATCTGACTATGGCTACACCTTC. It specifies CSVSGGSDYGYTF.

The V and J genes are TRBV9 and TRBJ2-3; TRBD2 aligns across 10 bases. V was pared by 7 bases and J by 2 bases, with 7 bases of the junction left unmatched. This CDR3 spans 15 amino acids. Germline V CDR1 and CDR2: SGDLS, YYNGEE. The CDR3 here is CASGLSGGATDTQYF. As DNA, the CDR3 is TGTGCCAGCGGTTTGAGCGGGGGGGCCACAGATACGCAGTATTTT.

The V call is TRBV9, the J call TRBJ1-6, with 9 bases that match TRBD1. This CDR3 is built from 14 residues. V gave up 4 bases and J gave up 13 bases; unmatched junction bases: 9. CDR1 is SGDLS, CDR2 YYNGEE, per germline. The CDR3 sequence: CASSSGQGVLPLHF. CDR3 nucleotides: TGTGCCAGCAGCTCGGGACAGGGAGTGTTGCCCCTCCACTTT.

This clone was observed many times. The chain has TRBV7-8 and TRBJ2-1; possibly TRBD1 for D (5 bases). Germline V gene data show CDR1 as SGHVS and CDR2 as FQNEAQ. The germline V and J ends were trimmed by 6 bases and 8 bases, with 11 bases remaining between them. The CDR3 has 12 residues. The CDR3 is CASSPGHDEQFF. CDR3 nucleotides: TGTGCCAGCAGTCCCGGACACGATGAGCAGTTCTTC.

This clone has only one observation. The genes are TRBV4-1 and TRBJ2-7; D remains unclear. The germline gives CDR1 MGHRA, CDR2 YSYEKL. The V end was cut by 0 bases, the J end by 6 bases, with 9 bases between. The CDR3 runs 13 residues. The CDR3 DNA sequence: TGCGCCAGCAGCCAAGATCCGCCGGGCGAGCAGTACTTC. Translating gives CASSQDPPGEQYF.

This clone occurred a few times. This chain uses TRBV29-1 with TRBJ2-3, with 8 bases that match TRBD1. The CDR3 spans 16 residues. Germline CDR1 SQVTM, CDR2 ANQGSEA. With V trimmed by 6 bases and J by 0 bases, 11 bases remained unmatched. The CDR3 loop is CSVTGGVGASTDTQYF. Here the CDR3 DNA reads TGCAGCGTCACAGGGGGAGTGGGAGCTAGCACAGATACGCAGTATTTT.